A single sample gave rise to the 12 T cell receptor beta chains below, sequenced in a study of OX40 agonist ivuxolimab in advanced cancers. The protocol was immunoSEQ multiplex PCR, while the TCRdb copy is restricted to in-frame clones and leaves out a portion. The table includes just over 80,000 clones, about 88% detected once. The sample here was CD4+ or CD8+ T cells sorted from blood, taken in a trial of the OX40 agonist ivuxolimab. These receptor sequences come from an adult with an advanced solid tumor such as melanoma, head and neck, liver or kidney cancer.

This rearrangement joins TRBV5-1 to TRBJ1-2; D is unclear. Germline V CDR1 and CDR2: SGHRS, YFSETQ. Trimming left V 0 bases short and J 6 bases short, with 9 bases between. CDR3 length equals 13 residues. The CDR3 is CASSLDRAHGYTF. The CDR3 region has the DNA TGCGCCAGCAGCTTGGATAGGGCCCATGGCTACACCTTC.

The J gene is TRBJ2-2, the V gene TRBV7-2; 16 nucleotides align to TRBD2. Per germline, CDR1 SGHTA and CDR2 FQGNSA. J gave up 7 bases and V 5 bases, and 4 bases lay outside the gene matches. CDR3 length: 16 amino acids. The CDR3 reads CASSPGLAGGSGELFF. CDR3 in DNA: TGTGCCAGCAGCCCGGGACTAGCGGGAGGGAGCGGGGAGCTGTTTTTT. Full variable domain (remainder filled in from reference TRBV7-2 and TRBJ2-2): GAGVSQSPSNKVTEKGKDVELRCDPISGHTALYWYRQSLGQGLEFLIYFQGNSAPDKSGLPSDRFSAERTGGSVSTLTIQRTQQEDSAVYLCASSPGLAGGSGELFFGEGSRLTVL.

The chain links TRBV7-9 to TRBJ2-1; 10 bases map to TRBD2. Per germline, CDR1 SEHNR and CDR2 FQNEAQ (reference sequence). V shed 2 bases and J 6 bases; nucleotides not matched to a gene: 4. CDR3 length: 15 residues. The CDR3 protein is CASSLWLAGANEQFF. DNA of the CDR3: TGTGCCAGCAGCTTATGGCTAGCGGGAGCCAATGAGCAGTTCTTC.

V gene TRBV28 combines with J gene TRBJ2-5, with 9 bases identical to TRBD2. Germline trimming cut 8 bases from V and 2 bases from J; bases unmatched to any gene: 12. Germline V lookup: CDR1 MDHEN, CDR2 SYDVKM. The CDR3 has 16 residues. The CDR3 coding sequence is TGTGCCAGCTCACCCACGGGCGGGGGGGAACAAGAGACCCAGTACTTC. Translation: CASSPTGGGEQETQYF.

V usage is TRBV2 and J usage is TRBJ2-7; D is ambiguous. The V end lost 7 bases, the J end lost 6 bases, and 19 bases lay between the germline ends. The CDR3 is made up of 14 amino acids. Germline values: CDR1 SNHLY, CDR2 FYNNEI. The CDR3 protein is CASILGPVVSEQYF. The DNA for the CDR3 is TGTGCCAGCATCCTCGGCCCAGTGGTGTCCGAGCAGTACTTC.

V is TRBV5-4 and J is TRBJ2-5, with D uncertain. The V and J ends lost 0 bases and 4 bases respectively, with 13 bases between them. CDR1 and CDR2 (germline): SGHNT, YYREEE (reference sequence). The CDR3 length is 15 residues. In DNA form, the CDR3 reads TGTGCCAGCAGCTTGGCCCACCCGGGTGGAGAGACCCAGTACTTC. Translated, it gives CASSLAHPGGETQYF.

The chain links TRBV2 to TRBJ1-1, with 8 bases matching TRBD1. Germline values: CDR1 SNHLY, CDR2 FYNNEI. CDR3 length equals 14 residues. V lost 1 base, J lost 4 bases, and 2 bases stayed unmatched. The CDR3 nucleotides read TGTGCCAGCAGTGAAGGCAGGGGGCCCACTGAAGCTTTCTTT. Encoded protein: CASSEGRGPTEAFF. The full variable domain, rest sourced from reference TRBV2 and TRBJ1-1, is EPEVTQTPSHQVTQMGQEVILRCVPISNHLYFYWYRQILGQKVEFLVSFYNNEISEKSEIFDDQFSVERPDGSNFTLKIRSTKLEDSAMYFCASSEGRGPTEAFFGQGTRLTVV.

The chain combines TRBV5-8 with TRBJ1-1; no definite D call. This CDR3 comprises 16 residues. Trimming removed 7 bases at V and 1 base at J, with 20 bases between. Germline assignment: CDR1 SGHTS and CDR2 YDEGEE. DNA for the CDR3: TGTGCCAGCCGATTCCTTAGTGCGGGCCCGAACACTGAAGCTTTCTTT. Translation: CASRFLSAGPNTEAFF.

This CDR3 reads CASQSGAGEKLFF. CDR3 DNA: TGTGCCAGTCAAAGCGGGGCGGGGGAAAAACTGTTTTTT. The V call is TRBV27, the J call TRBJ1-4, with D maybe TRBD1 (5 bases). The germline V and J ends were trimmed by 9 bases and 8 bases, with 16 bases remaining between them. The germline CDR1 and CDR2 sequences are MNHEY and SMNVEV (reference sequence). This CDR3 has 13 amino acids. Using reference TRBV27 and TRBJ1-4 for the parts outside the CDR3, the full variable domain is EAQVTQNPRYLITVTGKKLTVTCSQNMNHEYMSWYRQDPGLGLRQIYYSMNVEVTDKGDVPEGYKVSRKEKRNFPLILESPSPNQTSLYFCASQSGAGEKLFFGSGTQLSVL.

Note on this clone: This sample includes further DNA sequences coding for the same CDR3. The gene calls are TRBV19 and TRBJ2-5; D ambiguous. The CDR3 runs 13 residues. V lost 1 base and J lost 4, with 7 bases in between. Germline-derived CDR1 and CDR2 are LNHDA and SQIVND (reference sequence). The DNA for the CDR3 is TGTGCCAGTAGTATAGTAGCCGGAGAGACCCAGTACTTC. Protein product: CASSIVAGETQYF.

The chain employs TRBV5-1 and TRBJ2-5; TRBD1 aligns across 7 bases. The J segment lost 5 bases and the V segment lost 2 bases, leaving 9 bases of the junction unmatched. CDR3 length equals 15 residues. Germline V gives CDR1 SGHRS, CDR2 YFSETQ. CDR3 protein: CASSFGQAAMETQYF. CDR3 nucleotide sequence: TGCGCCAGCAGCTTTGGACAGGCGGCGATGGAGACCCAGTACTTC.

This clone was seen only once. This rearrangement joins TRBV9 to TRBJ2-5; a possible D gene is TRBD1 (5 bases). V lost 4 bases to trimming and J lost 4 bases, with 11 bases between them. Per germline, CDR1 SGDLS and CDR2 YYNGEE. CDR3 length: 13 residues. The CDR3 nucleotides are TGTGCCAGCAGCACGGGCCAGGGAGAGACCCAGTACTTC. It translates to CASSTGQGETQYF. The complete variable domain, with remaining parts taken from reference TRBV9 and TRBJ2-5, reads DSGVTQTPKHLITATGQRVTLRCSPRSGDLSVYWYQQSLDQGLQFLIQYYNGEERAKGNILERFSAQQFPDLHSELNLSSLELGDSALYFCASSTGQGETQYFGPGTRLLVL.